The T cell receptor (beta chain) described here comes from a study of PD-1 blockade in classical Hodgkin lymphoma. Study-level results: Baseline diversity in complete responders resembled that of newly diagnosed patients. CD4+ but not CD8+ TCR diversity rose significantly by C4D1.

CDR3 size: 16 residues. Per germline, CDR1 MNHEY and CDR2 SVGAGI. V shed 4 bases and J 4 bases; nucleotides not matched to a gene: 6. Each patient relapsed following autologous stem cell transplantation, and prior brentuximab vedotin exposure differed. Complete response, partial response or progressive disease constituted the best responses recorded. TCRdb's table, derived via immunoSEQ multiplex PCR, lists solely in-frame clones and lacks some. The sample yields almost 100,000 clones, roughly 90% seen once. Points on this clone: What it recognizes is unknown.

The receptor comes from a human donor with classical Hodgkin lymphoma. V gene TRBV6-5 combines with J gene TRBJ2-1; 11 bases match TRBD2. Sample: peripheral blood mononuclear cells (PBMCs), taken at baseline. In DNA, the CDR3 is TGTGCCAGCAGTTCCTTACTAGCGGGAGAATACAATGAGCAGTTCTTC. Encoded protein: CASSSLLAGEYNEQFF.